This record covers a single TCR beta chain. The sample comes from a study of T cell changes during pregnancy in multiple sclerosis. Trimming stripped 5 bases from V and 6 bases from J, with 16 bases between. The CDR3 is 13 amino acids. Per the germline V gene, CDR1 is GTSNPN and CDR2 is SVGIG (reference sequence). Only in-frame clones appear in the TCRdb table, and some are missing; sequencing was by immunoSEQ multiplex PCR. The table has fewer than 110,000 clones, approximately 91% seen once. The source is a female donor with multiple sclerosis, enrolled in a pregnancy study. This chain joins TRBV30 and TRBJ1-2; D unclear. Source: peripheral blood, taken in the second trimester of pregnancy. The CDR3 DNA reads as TGTGCCTGGGGCCGGGGAGGATACGATGGCTACACCTTC. Translated, it gives CAWGRGGYDGYTF.